The 7 T cell receptor beta chains presented below share a single source sample, sequenced in a study of siplizumab effects on memory and regulatory T cells. Sequencing was performed with immunoSEQ multiplex PCR; in TCRdb, only in-frame clones are kept and a portion is missing. This repertoire shows about 82,000 clones, around 90% found once; its top ten account for over 1.5%. The sequencing sample was made of Tregs sorted from blood. Source of these receptors: a human donor in good health.

This clone was seen a single time. V is TRBV7-9 and J is TRBJ1-3; D gene uncertain. The CDR3 runs 14 residues. Germline V gene data show CDR1 as SEHNR and CDR2 as FQNEAQ (reference sequence). The V end was cut by 1 base, the J end by 0 bases, with 4 bases between. The CDR3 DNA is TGTGCCAGCAGCTTAGGCAGCTCTGGAAACACCATATATTTT. Protein sequence: CASSLGSSGNTIYF. Full variable domain (missing parts from reference TRBV7-9 and TRBJ1-3): DTGVSQNPRHKITKRGQNVTFRCDPISEHNRLYWYRQTLGQGPEFLTYFQNEAQLEKSRLLSDRFSAERPKGSFSTLEIQRTEQGDSAMYLCASSLGSSGNTIYFGEGSWLTVV.

The V call is TRBV7-9, the J call TRBJ2-3; 9 positions agree with TRBD1. The CDR3 is 17 residues long. After removal of 6 bases from V and 0 bases from J, the junction contained 10 bases not matched to a gene. Per germline, CDR1 SEHNR and CDR2 FQNEAQ (reference sequence). Written as DNA, the CDR3 is TGTGCCAGCAGAAGGACAGGGGTTCTAAGGAGCACAGATACGCAGTATTTT. It yields the protein CASRRTGVLRSTDTQYF.

This sequence joins TRBV12-2 and TRBJ1-2; no DNA check was done on the table's D call, TRBD1. TRBV12-2 is described as a pseudogene. This CDR3 is 18 amino acids long. The CDR3, as DNA: TGTGCAAGTCGCCCAGGGGGGCACAGGTGCCTAGCTAACTATGGCTACACCTTC. Translation: CASRPGGHRCLANYGYTF.

V and J are TRBV6-6 and TRBJ1-4; maybe TRBD1 (5 bases). The CDR3 is 14 amino acids. From germline, CDR1 is MNHNY and CDR2 SVGAGI (reference sequence). The V and J ends lost 5 bases and 8 bases respectively, with 15 bases between them. The CDR3 is CASSPPGGREKLFF. The CDR3, as DNA: TGTGCCAGCAGTCCCCCGGGGGGTAGGGAAAAACTGTTTTTT.

This clone has more than one count but fewer than ten. This chain uses TRBV15 with TRBJ2-1; 13 positions match TRBD2. The CDR3 contains 17 residues. J was trimmed by 6 bases and V by 5 bases; bases with no gene match: 10. Looked up from germline, CDR1 is LNHNV and CDR2 is YYDKDF (reference sequence). CDR3 nucleotides: TGTGCCACCAGCCGATTAGGACTAGCGGGGGTCGCCAATGAGCAGTTCTTC. Its translation: CATSRLGLAGVANEQFF.

This chain uses TRBV28 with TRBJ1-1; D possibly corresponds to TRBD1 (5 bases). V dropped 4 bases and J dropped 6 bases, with 18 bases sitting between them. There are 15 residues in the CDR3. The germline V gene has CDR1 MDHEN and CDR2 SYDVKM. This CDR3 is CASSSAGRVSAEAFF. The CDR3 nucleotides are TGTGCCAGCAGTTCCGCGGGCAGGGTATCGGCTGAAGCTTTCTTT.

The V call is TRBV28, the J call TRBJ2-1, with D perhaps matching TRBD1 or TRBD2 (5 bases each). This CDR3 has 17 amino acids. V was pared by 10 bases and J by 0 bases, with 22 bases between. Germline CDR1 is MDHEN and CDR2 is SYDVKM. CDR3 DNA sequence: TGTGCCACCTATTCCCCGGGACGAAACTACTCCTACAATGAGCAGTTCTTC. Its protein product is CATYSPGRNYSYNEQFF.